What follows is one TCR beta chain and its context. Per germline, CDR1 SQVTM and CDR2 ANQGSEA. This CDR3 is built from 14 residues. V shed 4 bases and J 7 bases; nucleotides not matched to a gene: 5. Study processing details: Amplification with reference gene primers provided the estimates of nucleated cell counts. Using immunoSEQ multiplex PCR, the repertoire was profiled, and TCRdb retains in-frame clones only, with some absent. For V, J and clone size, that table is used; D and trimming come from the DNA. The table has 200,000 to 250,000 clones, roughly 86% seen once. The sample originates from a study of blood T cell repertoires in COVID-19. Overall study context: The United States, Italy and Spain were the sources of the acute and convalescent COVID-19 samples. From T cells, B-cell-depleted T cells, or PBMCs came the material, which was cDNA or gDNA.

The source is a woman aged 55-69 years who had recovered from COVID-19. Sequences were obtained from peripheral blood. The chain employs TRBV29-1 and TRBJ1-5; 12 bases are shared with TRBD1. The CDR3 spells CSVAGTGGEQPQHF. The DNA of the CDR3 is TGCAGCGTTGCAGGGACAGGGGGCGAACAGCCCCAGCATTTT.